Shown below are 7 T cell receptor beta chains from a single sample sequenced in a study of T cells in Graves' hyperthyroidism and ophthalmopathy. What was amplified from RNA transcripts were TCR beta CDR3 regions. HTBI primers were employed in a first-round RT-PCR of the TCR CDR3. TCRdb re-called the multiplex PCR reads through MiXCR, storing one row per CDR3 protein. The sample shows around 530,000 distinct CDR3 sequences, 17% of them seen only once. The sequenced material came from blood. Receptors were obtained from a woman younger than 30 with Graves' ophthalmopathy.

The genes are TRBV5-6 and TRBJ1-5; 9 nucleotides agree with TRBD1. Per the germline V gene, CDR1 is SGHDT and CDR2 is YYEEEE. With 3 bases clipped from V and 4 bases from J, the junction kept 5 bases outside the gene matches. The CDR3 covers 15 residues. The CDR3 bases are TGTGCCAGCAGCTGGGGACAGGGCCCTAATCAGCCCCAGCATTTT. This gives the protein CASSWGQGPNQPQHF. The full variable domain, rest sourced from reference TRBV5-6 and TRBJ1-5, is DAGVTQSPTHLIKTRGQQVTLRCSPKSGHDTVSWYQQALGQGPQFIFQYYEEEERQRGNFPDRFSGHQFPNYSSELNVNALLLGDSALYLCASSWGQGPNQPQHFGDGTRLSIL.

This clonotype came up a few times. The chain has TRBV5-4 and TRBJ1-2; the match to TRBD1 covers 8 bases. This CDR3 region has 15 residues. CDR1 and CDR2 (germline): SGHNT, YYREEE (reference sequence). After removal of 4 bases from V and 4 bases from J, the junction contained 9 bases not matched to a gene. The CDR3 reads CASSPLQGEGYGYTF. The DNA for the CDR3 is TGTGCCAGCAGCCCGTTACAGGGGGAGGGCTATGGCTACACCTTC.

This clonotype was seen a few times. This chain connects TRBV9 to TRBJ1-2; weak D call: TRBD1 (6 bases). Trimming pared 0 bases from V and 4 bases from J, leaving 13 bases between. The CDR3 has 15 amino acids. CDR1 is SGDLS, CDR2 YYNGEE, per germline. DNA for the CDR3: TGTGCCAGCAGCGTAGATACAGGGTGGAGCTATGGCTACACCTTC. It yields the protein CASSVDTGWSYGYTF.

The J gene is TRBJ1-3, the V gene TRBV30; 10 bases line up with TRBD1. The V segment lost 3 bases and the J segment 2 bases; nucleotides outside the gene matches: 7. Germline V CDR1 and CDR2: GTSNPN, SVGIG (reference sequence). The CDR3 extends over 16 amino acids. The CDR3 protein is CAWRLRDRGPGNTIYF. The CDR3 coding sequence is TGTGCCTGGAGATTACGCGACAGGGGGCCTGGAAACACCATATATTTT.

V and J are TRBV5-1 and TRBJ1-2, with 8 bases matching TRBD1. Germline CDR1 is SGHRS and CDR2 is YFSETQ. There are 13 residues in the CDR3. Trimming took 4 bases from V and 8 from J; bases not matched to a gene: 7. The CDR3 region is CASSLDRGRGYTF. The DNA of the CDR3 is TGCGCCAGCAGCCTTGACAGGGGACGAGGCTACACCTTC.

This clonotype was found a few times. The chain couples TRBV5-1 to TRBJ2-2; 7 bases map to TRBD1. V lost 8 bases and J lost 1; bases outside the gene matches: 2. CDR1 SGHRS and CDR2 YFSETQ come from the germline V gene. CDR3 size: 13 residues. Written as DNA, the CDR3 is TGCGCCAGTCAGGGGGTGAACACCGGGGAGCTGTTTTTT. Protein product: CASQGVNTGELFF.

The chain combines TRBV5-4 with TRBJ1-1; TRBD1 matches at 10 bases. The CDR3 extends over 15 amino acids. Germline trimming cut 3 bases from V and 3 bases from J; bases unmatched to any gene: 5. Germline values: CDR1 SGHNT, CDR2 YYREEE (reference sequence). CDR3 amino acids: CASSSSTGGYTEAFF. As DNA, the CDR3 is TGTGCCAGCAGCTCTTCGACAGGGGGCTACACTGAAGCTTTCTTT.